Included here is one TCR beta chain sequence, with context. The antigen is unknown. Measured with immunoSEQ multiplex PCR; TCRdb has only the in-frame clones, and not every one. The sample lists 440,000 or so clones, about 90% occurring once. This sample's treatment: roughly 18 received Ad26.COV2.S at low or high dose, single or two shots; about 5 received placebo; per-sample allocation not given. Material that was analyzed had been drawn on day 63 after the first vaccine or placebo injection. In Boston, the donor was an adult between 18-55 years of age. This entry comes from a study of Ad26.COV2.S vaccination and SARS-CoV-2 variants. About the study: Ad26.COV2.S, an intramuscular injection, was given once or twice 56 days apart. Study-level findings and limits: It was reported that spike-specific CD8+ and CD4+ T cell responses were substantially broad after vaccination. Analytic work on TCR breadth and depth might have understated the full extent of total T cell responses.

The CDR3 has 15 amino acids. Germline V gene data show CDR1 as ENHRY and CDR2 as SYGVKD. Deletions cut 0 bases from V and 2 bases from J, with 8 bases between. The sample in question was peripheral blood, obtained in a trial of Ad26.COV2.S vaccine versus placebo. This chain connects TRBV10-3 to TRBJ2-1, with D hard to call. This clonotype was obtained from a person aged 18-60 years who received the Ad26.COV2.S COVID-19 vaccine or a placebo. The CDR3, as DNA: TGTGCCATCAGTGAGTCGAGTGCCACCTACAATGAGCAGTTCTTC. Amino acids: CAISESSATYNEQFF.